The 31 T cell receptor beta chains in this list originate from one sample, sequenced in a study of shared clonotypes between healthy human individuals. Repertoires were generated with immunoSEQ multiplex PCR, while TCRdb's copy carries only in-frame clones and drops some. The data hold more than 1.2 million clones, with just under 99% observed a single time. The specimen was naive CD4+ T cells sorted from blood. The subset was: CD45RA+ positively selected. The receptors shown here come from a man aged 25 to 45 in good health.

V is TRBV11-3 and J is TRBJ2-2; TRBD1 aligns across 8 bases. Per the germline V gene, CDR1 is SGHNT and CDR2 is YENEEA. The V and J ends lost 4 bases and 0 bases, in that order; junction bases with no gene match: 13. The CDR3 runs 19 residues. CDR3 nucleotide sequence: TGTGCCAGCAGCTCCGGGGAACAGGGGGAACGACCGAACACCGGGGAGCTGTTTTTT. Its translation: CASSSGEQGERPNTGELFF.

The table lists this clone with a count of one. The chain combines TRBV27 with TRBJ2-3; D may be TRBD2 (5 bases). The germline gives CDR1 MNHEY, CDR2 SMNVEV (reference sequence). This CDR3 is built from 12 residues. V was trimmed by 6 bases and J by 6 bases, leaving 10 bases between them. The CDR3, as DNA: TGTGCCAGCAGGAAGAGGGTGGATACGCAGTATTTT. The encoded protein is CASRKRVDTQYF.

This chain links TRBV4-2 with TRBJ2-7; 10 bases align to TRBD2. This CDR3 contains 18 residues. Germline V gene data show CDR1 as LGHNA and CDR2 as YNFKEQ. Germline trimming cut 2 bases from V and 0 bases from J; bases unmatched to any gene: 10. CDR3 amino acids: CASSQLAGVGGSSYEQYF. CDR3 DNA sequence: TGTGCCAGCAGCCAACTAGCGGGAGTAGGCGGGAGCTCCTACGAGCAGTACTTC.

The CDR3 is CASSEGSTKHYF. CDR3 nucleotide sequence: TGTGCCAGCAGTGAAGGCTCTACTAAACACTACTTC. The gene calls are TRBV6-1 and TRBJ2-5, with D uncertain. The ends were cut back, 1 base at V and 14 bases at J, with 14 bases in the middle. This CDR3 comprises 12 residues. CDR1 is MNHNS, CDR2 SASEGT, per germline.

The chain recombines TRBV4-1 with TRBJ1-5; tentative D call: TRBD1 (5 bases). Looked up from germline, CDR1 is MGHRA and CDR2 is YSYEKL. The CDR3 is 14 amino acids. V was pared by 6 bases and J by 5 bases, with 14 bases between. The DNA of the CDR3 is TGCGCCAGCAGTCCACGGGGGGGGGATCAGCCCCAGCATTTT. It translates to CASSPRGGDQPQHF.

The chain carries TRBV5-1 and TRBJ2-1; 8 bases match TRBD2. V lost 1 base to trimming and J lost 0 bases; unmatched junction nucleotides: 9. The CDR3 loop spans 18 amino acids. Germline assignment: CDR1 SGHRS and CDR2 YFSETQ. CDR3 DNA: TGCGCCAGCAGCTTGAGCAGCGGGAGCTTTAGCTCCTACAATGAGCAGTTCTTC. Its translation is CASSLSSGSFSSYNEQFF.

The J gene is TRBJ2-7, the V gene TRBV27; no clear D gene. Looked up from germline, CDR1 is MNHEY and CDR2 is SMNVEV (reference sequence). The V end lost 1 base, the J end lost 4 bases, and 20 bases lay between the germline ends. The length of the CDR3 is 17 residues. The CDR3 nucleotides are TGTGCCAGCAGTTTATTACGGCAGGCCGGGCGTTTGTACGAGCAGTACTTC. The encoded protein is CASSLLRQAGRLYEQYF.

The chain recombines TRBV5-5 with TRBJ2-2; D is uncertain. V lost 0 bases and J 0 bases, leaving 9 bases between the germline ends. CDR3 length equals 16 residues. Per the germline V gene, CDR1 is SGHKS and CDR2 is YYEKEE (reference sequence). CDR3 region: CASSLEGSSNTGELFF. The CDR3 region has the DNA TGTGCCAGCAGCTTGGAAGGCAGTTCGAACACCGGGGAGCTGTTTTTT.

This sequence joins TRBV9 and TRBJ2-3, with D maybe TRBD1 (6 bases). V was clipped by 0 bases and J by 2 bases, with 13 bases between them. Germline CDR1 reads SGDLS; CDR2 reads YYNGEE. This CDR3 has 16 amino acids. The CDR3 loop reads CASSVAPAGDTDTQYF. As DNA, the CDR3 is TGTGCCAGCAGCGTAGCCCCGGCAGGGGACACAGATACGCAGTATTTT.

The chain has TRBV11-2 and TRBJ2-7, with 8 bases matching TRBD2. Germline V gene lookup returns CDR1 SGHAT and CDR2 FQNNGV. Trimming at V came to 2 bases and at J to 0 bases, leaving 3 bases not matched to a gene. This CDR3 has 15 amino acids. CDR3 region: CASSLLAGGSYEQYF. The DNA of the CDR3 is TGTGCCAGCAGCTTACTGGCGGGAGGCTCCTACGAGCAGTACTTC.

Worth noting for this clone: Distinct nucleotide sequences in the sample also encode this CDR3. The chain recombines TRBV5-1 with TRBJ2-5; tentative D call: TRBD2 (6 bases). Looked up from germline, CDR1 is SGHRS and CDR2 is YFSETQ. Deletions cut 1 base from V and 5 bases from J, with 12 bases between. CDR3 size: 14 residues. The CDR3: CASSLSGVGETQYF. The CDR3 nucleotides read TGCGCCAGCAGCTTGTCGGGAGTAGGGGAGACCCAGTACTTC.

The chain couples TRBV5-1 to TRBJ1-1; D is possibly TRBD1 (5 bases). Trimming took off 4 bases at V and 1 base at J, with 20 bases between the two ends. Germline V gene sequence: CDR1 SGHRS, CDR2 YFSETQ. This CDR3 region has 17 residues. Here the CDR3 reads CASSSGLQGRQNTEAFF. In DNA, the CDR3 is TGCGCCAGCAGCAGCGGTCTCCAGGGACGCCAGAACACTGAAGCTTTCTTT.

This chain connects TRBV27 to TRBJ1-1; 8 nucleotides match TRBD1. The CDR3 runs to 15 residues. The germline V gene encodes CDR1 MNHEY and CDR2 SMNVEV (reference sequence). The J segment lost 6 bases and the V segment lost 4 bases, leaving 10 bases of the junction unmatched. The CDR3 DNA reads as TGTGCCAGCAGTTCAGGGGGCAATTGGTTCGCTGAAGCTTTCTTT. As protein: CASSSGGNWFAEAFF.

This clone was seen only once. CDR3 amino acids: CASSQDQATGELFF. The CDR3 DNA is TGCGCCAGCAGCCAAGATCAAGCCACCGGGGAGCTGTTTTTT. V usage is TRBV4-3 and J usage is TRBJ2-2; D unresolved. The CDR3 contains 14 residues. V was trimmed by 0 bases and J by 4 bases, leaving 6 bases between them. CDR1 LGHNA and CDR2 YSLEER come from the germline V gene.

This rearrangement joins TRBV30 to TRBJ2-3; D uncertain. The ends were cut back, 1 base at V and 9 bases at J, with 11 bases in the middle. There are 12 residues in the CDR3. Germline V gives CDR1 GTSNPN, CDR2 SVGIG (reference sequence). The CDR3 DNA reads TGTGCCTGGAGTGCCGAATCAAAGACGCAGTATTTT. This translates into CAWSAESKTQYF.

The chain combines TRBV6-6 with TRBJ2-7, with TRBD1 matching over 10 bases. This CDR3 contains 15 residues. Trimming cost V 6 bases and J 3 bases; bases outside gene matches: 8. Germline V gives CDR1 MNHNY, CDR2 SVGAGI (reference sequence). The CDR3 here is CASRRQGAEFYEQYF. CDR3 coding DNA: TGTGCCAGCAGAAGACAGGGGGCCGAGTTCTACGAGCAGTACTTC.

The rearrangement uses TRBV2 and TRBJ1-5, with 10 positions matching TRBD1. The V and J ends lost 3 bases and 6 bases, in that order; junction bases with no gene match: 5. The CDR3 has 15 residues. Germline lookup yields CDR1 SNHLY and CDR2 FYNNEI. The CDR3 region has the DNA TGTGCCAGCAGTGAGGGGACAGGGGTTTTTCAGCCCCAGCATTTT. Translation: CASSEGTGVFQPQHF.

This chain uses TRBV5-4 with TRBJ2-3; 10 nucleotides align to TRBD2. There are 16 residues in the CDR3. Germline trimming cut 4 bases from V and 0 bases from J; bases unmatched to any gene: 5. Germline V gene lookup returns CDR1 SGHNT and CDR2 YYREEE (reference sequence). CDR3 coding DNA: TGTGCCAGCAGCCCAACGACTAGCGGGAGCACAGATACGCAGTATTTT. Its protein is CASSPTTSGSTDTQYF.

This sequence joins TRBV21-1 and TRBJ2-2; the table calls TRBD1, which could not be checked here. TRBV21-1 is a pseudogene segment. The CDR3 covers 16 residues. The CDR3 here is CASSIRDRGQTGELFF. The DNA of the CDR3 is TGTGCCAGCAGCATCCGGGACAGGGGGCAAACCGGGGAGCTGTTTTTT.

The rearrangement joins TRBV5-1 to TRBJ2-2, with D unclear. CDR3 size: 12 residues. Trimming pared 3 bases from V and 5 bases from J, leaving 5 bases between. CDR1 is SGHRS, CDR2 YFSETQ, per germline. DNA of the CDR3: TGCGCCAGCAGCTCGGAAACCGGGGAGCTGTTTTTT. It is translated as CASSSETGELFF.

The genes are TRBV7-2 and TRBJ2-2, with 12 nucleotides matching TRBD1. Germline V gene sequence: CDR1 SGHTA, CDR2 FQGNSA. V shed 3 bases, J shed 10 bases, and the junction held 6 bases outside the gene matches. There are 15 residues in the CDR3. The CDR3 reads CASSFAGTGGEELFF. CDR3 DNA sequence: TGTGCCAGCAGCTTTGCCGGGACAGGGGGCGAGGAGCTGTTTTTT.

The chain couples TRBV19 to TRBJ2-6, with D perhaps matching TRBD1 (6 bases). Trimming pared 6 bases from V and 0 bases from J, leaving 9 bases between. This CDR3 is 15 amino acids long. Germline V lookup: CDR1 LNHDA, CDR2 SQIVND (reference sequence). DNA for the CDR3: TGTGCCAGTAGCTTACAGGGCTCTGGGGCCAACGTCCTGACTTTC. Translation gives CASSLQGSGANVLTF.

The chain carries TRBV7-2 and TRBJ2-1, with D hard to call. Germline V CDR1 and CDR2: SGHTA, FQGNSA. Between the trimmed V and J ends, which lost 1 base and 4 bases, there was a span of 11 bases. CDR3 length: 15 amino acids. CDR3 DNA sequence: TGTGCCAGCAGCTTAGGCCCGCTTAATTACAATGAGCAGTTCTTC. Its protein is CASSLGPLNYNEQFF.

The chain joins TRBV28 to TRBJ2-7, with D unresolved. The ends were cut back, 6 bases at V and 7 bases at J, with 13 bases in the middle. Germline CDR1 is MDHEN and CDR2 is SYDVKM. The CDR3 covers 12 residues. CDR3 sequence (DNA): TGTGCCAGCAGGGAGTCCCCTTTTGAGCAGTACTTC. Its translation is CASRESPFEQYF.

The V gene is TRBV7-2, the J gene TRBJ2-3; maybe TRBD1 (5 bases). This CDR3 comprises 11 residues. Germline CDR1 SGHTA, CDR2 FQGNSA. The V and J ends lost 5 bases and 6 bases respectively, with 6 bases between them. The CDR3 sequence is CASSQGDTQYF. Here the CDR3 DNA reads TGTGCCAGCAGCCAGGGCGATACGCAGTATTTT.

The chain recombines TRBV25-1 with TRBJ1-4; 8 positions agree with TRBD1. This CDR3 region has 16 residues. After removal of 1 base from V and 7 bases from J, the junction contained 8 bases not matched to a gene. The germline CDR1 and CDR2 sequences are MGHDK and SYGVNS. The CDR3 protein is CASSEWRTGKGEKLFF. CDR3 nucleotide sequence: TGTGCCAGCAGTGAATGGAGGACAGGGAAGGGTGAAAAACTGTTTTTT.

The rearrangement joins TRBV9 to TRBJ2-1, with 7 bases fitting TRBD2. Germline V lookup: CDR1 SGDLS, CDR2 YYNGEE. V lost 3 bases to trimming and J lost 8 bases; unmatched junction nucleotides: 11. The CDR3 sequence is 15 residues long. The CDR3 region has the DNA TGTGCCAGCAGCGCCATCTCCGGGACTACCCATGAGCAGTTCTTC. As protein: CASSAISGTTHEQFF.

This clone has only one observation. The chain has TRBV12-5 and TRBJ2-3; weak D call: TRBD2 (5 bases). Germline V gene data show CDR1 as LGHNT and CDR2 as FRNRAP. The V end was cut by 5 bases, the J end by 2 bases, with 14 bases between. The CDR3 is made up of 15 amino acids. The CDR3 DNA sequence: TGTGCTAGTGGTCCGGGGAACCTGGTCACAGATACGCAGTATTTT. Its translation: CASGPGNLVTDTQYF.

The V call is TRBV25-1, the J call TRBJ2-2; possible D gene TRBD1, 5 bases. The CDR3 spans 13 residues. Germline V CDR1 and CDR2: MGHDK, SYGVNS. Trimming took off 8 bases at V and 5 bases at J, with 12 bases between the two ends. The CDR3 loop reads CASGRVGTGELFF. CDR3 coding DNA: TGTGCCAGCGGCAGGGTTGGGACCGGGGAGCTGTTTTTT.

The table lists this clone with a count of one. The gene calls are TRBV19 and TRBJ2-7; 9 bases match TRBD1. Germline V lookup: CDR1 LNHDA, CDR2 SQIVND (reference sequence). The CDR3 contains 13 residues. V lost 7 bases and J lost 3; bases outside the gene matches: 4. The CDR3 sequence: CASKETGGYEQYF. The DNA for the CDR3 is TGTGCCAGTAAGGAGACAGGGGGCTACGAGCAGTACTTC.

This chain links TRBV11-3 with TRBJ1-1, with D uncertain. Germline V lookup: CDR1 SGHNT, CDR2 YENEEA. Trimming cost V 2 bases and J 1 base, with 5 bases left between them. This CDR3 is 13 amino acids long. CDR3 amino acids: CASSLRQNTEAFF. The CDR3 DNA reads as TGTGCCAGCAGCTTAAGACAGAACACTGAAGCTTTCTTT.